A selection of T cell receptor beta chains follows, all from one sample in a study of Ad26.COV2.S vaccination and SARS-CoV-2 variants. Assay used: immunoSEQ multiplex PCR; TCRdb lists only in-frame clones, some missing. The profile shows 380,000 or so clones, less than 90% of them singletons. Sequencing was performed on peripheral blood, taken in a trial of Ad26.COV2.S vaccine versus placebo. The receptors here all came from a person aged 18-65 years who received the Ad26.COV2.S COVID-19 vaccine or a placebo. Both conserved end residues are part of each CDR3. Fields, in order: clone size, J gene, V gene, D gene, CDR3 protein, CDR3 DNA. A D gene is named only where the DNA matches it firmly. Part of the rows lack a size; the others show once, few, many or a class for expanded clones.

>NA|TRBJ1-3|TRBV2|NA
CASSDRGSGNTIYF
TGTGCCAGCAGTGACAGGGGCTCTGGAAACACCATATATTTT
>few|TRBJ1-5|TRBV10-3|NA
CAIRDSSNQPQHF
TGTGCCATCAGGGACAGTAGCAATCAGCCCCAGCATTTT
>NA|TRBJ1-3|TRBV25-1|NA
CATSGWGPAGNTIYF
TGTGCCACCTCGGGGTGGGGGCCGGCTGGAAACACCATATATTTT
>NA|TRBJ2-3|TRBV5-4|NA
CASSRDTRVTDTQYF
TGTGCCAGCAGCCGGGACACCCGAGTCACAGATACGCAGTATTTT
>NA|TRBJ2-1|TRBV6-6|TRBD2
CASSREPRLAGRNEQFF
TGTGCCAGCAGCCGAGAACCTAGACTAGCGGGAAGGAATGAGCAGTTCTTC
>NA|TRBJ2-1|TRBV6-5|NA
CASSNNEQFF
TGTGCCAGCAGCAACAATGAGCAGTTCTTC
>NA|TRBJ2-3|TRBV9|TRBD2
CASSVRGTSDNTQYF
TGTGCCAGCAGCGTACGTGGGACTAGCGACAATACGCAGTATTTT
>NA|TRBJ1-2|TRBV5-4|NA
CASSLDGFSQTYGYTF
TGTGCCAGCAGCTTGGATGGGTTCTCTCAAACCTATGGCTACACCTTC
>NA|TRBJ1-2|TRBV13|NA
CASSGSGTENYGYTF
TGTGCCAGCAGCGGCTCCGGGACGGAGAACTATGGCTACACCTTC
>NA|TRBJ2-5|TRBV28|NA
CASSRVGLSPTQYF
TGTGCCAGCAGTCGGGTCGGACTGAGTCCAACCCAGTACTTC
>NA|TRBJ1-1|TRBV4-3|NA
CASSQWTLAGTNTEAFF
TGCGCCAGCAGCCAATGGACCCTTGCAGGAACCAACACTGAAGCTTTCTTT
>once|TRBJ1-1|TRBV10-3|NA
CAIRWGPSGTEAFF
TGTGCCATCAGATGGGGCCCTTCGGGCACTGAAGCTTTCTTT
>NA|TRBJ2-1|TRBV11-3|TRBD1
CASSRGTGYDNEQFF
TGTGCCAGCAGCAGAGGGACAGGGTACGACAATGAGCAGTTCTTC
>NA|TRBJ2-5|TRBV5-4|TRBD2
CASSPLTSGAQETQYF
TGTGCCAGCAGCCCCCTGACTAGCGGGGCACAAGAGACCCAGTACTTC
>NA|TRBJ2-6|TRBV9|NA
CASSSRGGSGANVLTF
TGTGCCAGCAGCTCGAGAGGGGGCTCTGGGGCCAACGTCCTGACTTTC
>once|TRBJ1-4|TRBV13|NA
CASRTGTLNEKLFF
TGTGCCAGCAGAACCGGGACACTGAATGAAAAACTGTTTTTT
>NA|TRBJ2-2|TRBV7-2|TRBD1
CASSTRQGKTGELFF
TGTGCCAGCAGCACCCGACAGGGGAAGACCGGGGAGCTGTTTTTT
>NA|TRBJ2-3|TRBV7-9|NA
CASSRVDTQYF
TGTGCCAGCAGCCGGGTGGATACGCAGTATTTT
>NA|TRBJ1-1|TRBV28|TRBD1
CASSKPTGGLNTEAFF
TGTGCCAGCAGTAAACCCACAGGGGGGTTGAACACTGAAGCTTTCTTT
>NA|TRBJ2-1|TRBV6-6|TRBD2
CASTNSGGAWNEQFF
TGTGCCAGCACCAACAGCGGGGGGGCCTGGAATGAGCAGTTCTTC
>NA|TRBJ1-3|TRBV7-2|NA
CASSSQGRISGNTIYF
TGTGCCAGCAGCTCCCAGGGTCGGATCTCTGGAAACACCATATATTTT
>NA|TRBJ2-2|TRBV27|NA
CASSFRNLSPGELFF
TGTGCCAGCAGTTTTAGAAACCTCTCTCCCGGGGAGCTGTTTTTT
>NA|TRBJ1-1|TRBV23-1|NA
CASSHCYGGGTEAFF
TGCGCCAGCAGTCATTGTTACGGGGGGGGGACTGAAGCTTTCTTT
>NA|TRBJ2-2|TRBV11-2|TRBD2
CASPRGGANGGGELFF
TGTGCCAGCCCCCGCGGGGGGGCTAATGGGGGCGGGGAGCTGTTTTTT
>NA|TRBJ2-1|TRBV7-3|NA
CASSSTRRGNEQFF
TGTGCCAGCAGCTCGACTAGGAGGGGAAATGAGCAGTTCTTC
>NA|TRBJ2-7|TRBV28|TRBD2
CASSLMAGAGGEQYF
TGTGCCAGCAGTTTGATGGCGGGAGCCGGGGGCGAGCAGTACTTC
>NA|TRBJ2-7|TRBV6-2/TRBV6-3|NA
CASSPGPGGAYEQYF
TGTGCCAGCAGCCCTGGACCCGGAGGAGCTTACGAGCAGTACTTC
>NA|TRBJ1-3|TRBV10-3|TRBD1
CAISKGQTGNTIYF
TGTGCCATCAGTAAGGGACAGACGGGAAACACCATATATTTT
>NA|TRBJ1-2|TRBV5-4|NA
CASSLGSGNGYTF
TGTGCCAGCAGCTTGGGGTCAGGGAATGGCTACACCTTC
>NA|TRBJ2-7|TRBV11-2|NA
CASSLGRGSAWEQYF
TGTGCCAGCAGCTTGGGCCGGGGGTCGGCTTGGGAGCAGTACTTC
>NA|TRBJ1-1|TRBV6-2/TRBV6-3|NA
CASSYYGDSKAFF
TGTGCCAGCAGTTACTACGGTGACAGTAAGGCTTTCTTT
>NA|TRBJ1-1|TRBV9|TRBD1
CASSGQGNTEAFF
TGTGCCAGCAGCGGACAGGGGAACACTGAAGCTTTCTTT
>NA|TRBJ1-1|TRBV2|NA
CASSPFPQGNEAFF
TGTGCCAGCAGTCCTTTTCCACAGGGAAATGAAGCTTTCTTT
>NA|TRBJ1-3|TRBV4-2|NA
CASSQSLLPVSGNTIYF
TGTGCCAGCAGCCAATCCCTCCTCCCAGTCTCTGGAAACACCATATATTTT
>NA|TRBJ2-2|TRBV6-1|NA
CASSEVGEITGELFF
TGTGCCAGCAGTGAAGTGGGGGAGATCACCGGGGAGCTGTTTTTT
>NA|TRBJ1-1|TRBV7-2|NA
CASSQGQVPNTEAFF
TGTGCCAGCAGCCAGGGGCAGGTCCCTAACACTGAAGCTTTCTTT
>NA|TRBJ1-1|TRBV7-3|TRBD1
CASSWGQGPMNTEAFF
TGTGCCAGCAGCTGGGGACAGGGGCCTATGAACACTGAAGCTTTCTTT
>NA|TRBJ2-1|TRBV7-9|NA
CASSLAPPGSSYNEQFF
TGTGCCAGCAGCTTAGCGCCTCCCGGGAGCTCCTACAATGAGCAGTTCTTC
>NA|TRBJ2-1|TRBV4-1|NA
CASKQGNEQFF
TGCGCCAGCAAACAAGGCAATGAGCAGTTCTTC
>NA|TRBJ2-1|TRBV27|TRBD1
CASSRDRGLDEQFF
TGTGCCAGCAGCCGGGACAGGGGGCTCGATGAGCAGTTCTTC
>NA|TRBJ1-5|TRBV27|TRBD1
CASSFTGGNQPQHF
TGTGCCAGCAGTTTTACAGGGGGCAATCAGCCCCAGCATTTT
>NA|TRBJ2-5|TRBV11-3|NA
CASSLDFSSTGQQETQYF
TGTGCCAGCAGCTTAGATTTTTCTAGTACGGGGCAGCAAGAGACCCAGTACTTC
>NA|TRBJ2-3|TRBV11-2|NA
CASSLVFQDTQYF
TGTGCCAGCAGCTTAGTTTTTCAGGATACGCAGTATTTT
>few|TRBJ1-5|TRBV6-5|NA
CASTPVGASNQPQHF
TGTGCCAGCACCCCGGTGGGGGCAAGCAATCAGCCCCAGCATTTT
>NA|TRBJ1-2|TRBV6-4|NA
CASSEGAAGYGYTF
TGTGCCAGCAGTGAGGGTGCGGCAGGGTATGGCTACACCTTC
>NA|TRBJ1-1|TRBV9|NA
CASTPRGGMNTEAFF
TGTGCCAGCACCCCCCGGGGGGGGATGAACACTGAAGCTTTCTTT
>NA|TRBJ1-3|TRBV5-6|NA
CASSFGQSGNTIYF
TGTGCCAGCAGCTTTGGACAGTCTGGAAACACCATATATTTT
>NA|TRBJ2-5|TRBV30|TRBD1
CAGRDSQETQYF
TGTGCCGGCCGGGACAGTCAAGAGACCCAGTACTTC
>once|TRBJ1-4|TRBV7-2|TRBD1
CASSLGPGGEKLFF
TGTGCCAGCAGCTTAGGGCCAGGGGGTGAAAAACTGTTTTTT
>NA|TRBJ2-6|TRBV5-1|NA
CASSLEGPVPLSGANVLTF
TGCGCCAGCAGCTTGGAAGGGCCAGTTCCCCTCTCTGGGGCCAACGTCCTGACTTTC